This TCR beta chain emerged from a study of CD8+ T cells in alopecia areata. About the study: Dosing spanned 6 to 18 months on tofacitinib, then 6 months off drug.

The CDR3 runs to 15 residues. Between the trimmed V and J ends, which lost 5 bases and 3 bases, there was a span of 17 bases. Looked up from germline, CDR1 is SEHNR and CDR2 is FQNEAQ (reference sequence). RNA extraction was followed by reverse transcription into cDNA, which acted as the sequencing template. Here immunoSEQ multiplex PCR was the method, and the copy in TCRdb shows in-frame clones only, minus some. The sample has approximately 12,000 clones, 50% to 60% seen once. Study-level results: Sequencing of scalp samples also captures resident alphabeta T cells of normal skin.

Lesional scalp punch biopsies and peripheral blood came from alopecia areata patients. This clone was detected a few times. Its antigen is still unknown. The receptor's source is a human donor with alopecia areata. Material: skin. V gene TRBV7-9 combines with J gene TRBJ2-7; D possibly corresponds to TRBD1 (6 bases). The CDR3 sequence: CASSPHRAMGYEQYF. The DNA of the CDR3 is TGTGCCAGCAGCCCGCACAGGGCGATGGGCTACGAGCAGTACTTC.